Listed here are 12 T cell receptor beta chains from one sample, sequenced in a study of regulatory T cells in long-lasting Graves disease. Time point in this sample: persistent/refractory GD, antithyroid drugs over 5 years with positive TRAb. Scientists built the TCR library using RNA that was extracted from PBMCs. Library construction for TCR beta used iRepertoire HTBI primers and Arm-PCR of CDR3 regions. From the multiplex PCR reads, TCRdb called clonotypes with MiXCR, one entry per CDR3 protein. The sample records 350,000 to 500,000 distinct CDR3 sequences, 21% being singletons. Sequenced here: peripheral blood mononuclear cells (PBMCs), sampled when the disease was refractory, from a patient treated with antithyroid drugs. These receptors were taken from a female donor with Graves disease.

This chain joins TRBV19 and TRBJ1-1, with a weak D call TRBD1 (5 bases). Germline V lookup: CDR1 LNHDA, CDR2 SQIVND (reference sequence). V was pared by 4 bases and J by 0 bases, with 9 bases between. This CDR3 region has 14 residues. The CDR3: CASSKGTVNTEAFF. The CDR3, as DNA: TGTGCCAGTAGTAAGGGGACGGTGAACACTGAAGCTTTCTTT.

This clonotype was detected a few times. The chain uses TRBV15 and TRBJ2-5; D is perhaps TRBD1 (6 bases). The germline V gene has CDR1 LNHNV and CDR2 YYDKDF (reference sequence). The V end lost 1 base, the J end lost 10 bases, and 13 bases lay between the germline ends. This CDR3 is 13 amino acids long. The CDR3 sequence: CATSRVQQGFQYF. The DNA of the CDR3 is TGTGCCACCAGCAGAGTCCAGCAGGGGTTCCAGTACTTC.

Ten or more counts support this clonotype. The genes are TRBV3-1 and TRBJ1-1; no clear D gene. Germline V lookup: CDR1 LGHDT, CDR2 YNNKEL (reference sequence). There are 11 residues in the CDR3. Between the trimmed V and J ends, which lost 3 bases and 10 bases, there was a span of 9 bases. The CDR3 sequence: CASSQRRRAFF. The DNA of the CDR3 is TGTGCCAGCAGCCAGCGGAGAAGAGCTTTCTTT.

This clonotype was seen repeatedly, ten times or more. CDR3 sequence (DNA): TGTGCCAGCAGCTTTCGAATGGGCCAAGAGACCCAGTACTTC. Encoded protein: CASSFRMGQETQYF. The V call is TRBV11-2, the J call TRBJ2-5; D not certain. V shed 3 bases and J shed 1 base, with 9 bases lying between them. CDR1 is SGHAT and CDR2 is FQNNGV in the germline V gene. The CDR3 runs 14 residues. Full variable domain (missing parts from reference TRBV11-2 and TRBJ2-5): EAGVAQSPRYKIIEKRQSVAFWCNPISGHATLYWYQQILGQGPKLLIQFQNNGVVDDSQLPKDRFSAERLKGVDSTLKIQPAKLEDSAVYLCASSFRMGQETQYFGPGTRLLVL.

The rearrangement links TRBV9 to TRBJ2-1, with D tentatively TRBD1 (5 bases). Deletions cut 0 bases from V and 7 bases from J, with 5 bases between. Germline CDR1 SGDLS, CDR2 YYNGEE. The CDR3 sequence is 12 residues long. As DNA, the CDR3 is TGTGCCAGCAGCGTAGCAGGGAATGAGCAGTTCTTC. Protein: CASSVAGNEQFF. The complete variable domain, with remaining parts taken from reference TRBV9 and TRBJ2-1, reads DSGVTQTPKHLITATGQRVTLRCSPRSGDLSVYWYQQSLDQGLQFLIQYYNGEERAKGNILERFSAQQFPDLHSELNLSSLELGDSALYFCASSVAGNEQFFGPGTRLTVL.

Many counts were recorded for this clonotype. This chain joins TRBV28 and TRBJ1-1; D is ambiguous. Germline loops: CDR1 MDHEN, CDR2 SYDVKM. The CDR3 extends over 17 amino acids. V lost 1 base and J 0 bases, leaving 15 bases between the germline ends. The CDR3 nucleotides read TGTGCCAGCAGTTTATTGTCTAAAGCCTTGGTGAACACTGAAGCTTTCTTT. Protein product: CASSLLSKALVNTEAFF.

DNA of the CDR3: TGCAGTGCTAGATTCTGGGACAGGATGTGGAAGCCCCAGCATTTT. This translates into CSARFWDRMWKPQHF. The genes are TRBV20-1 and TRBJ1-5; 8 bases match TRBD1. V lost 2 bases, J lost 8 bases, and 11 bases stayed unmatched. CDR3 length: 15 amino acids. Germline V lookup: CDR1 DFQATT, CDR2 SNEGSKA (reference sequence).

This clonotype has ten or more counts. The chain has TRBV29-1 and TRBJ2-5; TRBD2 matches at 13 bases. The CDR3 covers 17 residues. Trimming took 5 bases from V and 6 from J; bases not matched to a gene: 15. CDR1 is SQVTM and CDR2 is ANQGSEA in the germline V gene. Written as DNA, the CDR3 is TGCAGCGTTCACACCCGGACTAGCGGGAGTATTAGAAAGACCCAGTACTTC. It is translated as CSVHTRTSGSIRKTQYF.

The chain joins TRBV6-5 to TRBJ2-5; D is perhaps TRBD1 (6 bases). Per germline, CDR1 MNHEY and CDR2 SVGAGI. The CDR3 contains 15 residues. V lost 2 bases to trimming and J lost 2 bases, with 12 bases between them. The chain's CDR3 is CASSYEGTQQETQYF. The CDR3 DNA reads as TGTGCCAGCAGTTACGAAGGGACACAGCAAGAGACCCAGTACTTC.

The gene calls are TRBV7-9 and TRBJ2-7; 12 bases agree with TRBD2. V dropped 5 bases and J dropped 7; count of bases not matched to a gene: 6. The V gene's germline CDR1 is SEHNR and CDR2 FQNEAQ (reference sequence). The CDR3 consists of 14 residues. The DNA of the CDR3 is TGTGCCAGCAGCCACGGGACTAGCGGGCGGGAGCAGTACTTC. The encoded protein is CASSHGTSGREQYF.

This chain connects TRBV29-1 to TRBJ1-2; tentatively, D is TRBD1 (6 bases). The V gene's germline CDR1 is SQVTM and CDR2 ANQGSEA. This CDR3 has 12 amino acids. The germline V and J ends were trimmed by 3 bases and 6 bases, with 11 bases remaining between them. The CDR3 bases are TGCAGCGTTGACAGGGGCGCCCATGGCTACACCTTC. Translated: CSVDRGAHGYTF.

The rearrangement uses TRBV5-1 and TRBJ2-7; the D gene could be TRBD1 or TRBD2 (6 bases each). The CDR3 extends over 17 amino acids. Trimming took off 0 bases at V and 2 bases at J, with 18 bases between the two ends. Germline V lookup: CDR1 SGHRS, CDR2 YFSETQ. CDR3 DNA sequence: TGCGCCAGCAGCTTGGAGGGCGGGACACGGGCACCCTACGAGCAGTACTTC. Translating it yields CASSLEGGTRAPYEQYF. Full variable domain (remainder filled in from reference TRBV5-1 and TRBJ2-7): KAGVTQTPRYLIKTRGQQVTLSCSPISGHRSVSWYQQTPGQGLQFLFEYFSETQRNKGNFPGRFSGRQFSNSRSEMNVSTLELGDSALYLCASSLEGGTRAPYEQYFGPGTRLTVT.